A selection of T cell receptor beta chains follows, all from one sample in a study of shared clonotypes between healthy human individuals. Assay: immunoSEQ multiplex PCR; the TCRdb copy retains only in-frame clones and omits some. The sample includes about 2.1 million clones, 85% to 95% of them seen just once. Material: naive CD8+ T cells from PBMCs. The receptors stem from a man between 18 and 35 years old in good health. Some clones in this sample may be carry-over from other donors' samples. Each CDR3 is given with its conserved first and last residue. The D gene is left open where the match is weak. Some rows mark clone size as missing; the rest say once, few, many or name a class of expanded clone.

clone_size	d_call	v_call	j_call	cdr3_aa	cdr3_nt
NA	NA	TRBV7-8	TRBJ1-5	CASSLAMVGNPNQPQHF	TGTGCCAGCAGCTTAGCAATGGTAGGAAATCCTAATCAGCCCCAGCATTTT
NA	TRBD1	TRBV27	TRBJ1-1	CASSPRQGHTEAFF	TGTGCCAGCAGTCCTCGACAGGGCCACACTGAAGCTTTCTTT
NA	NA	TRBV27	TRBJ1-1	CASSLIWDQAGMNTEAFF	TGTGCCAGCAGTTTAATTTGGGACCAAGCTGGCATGAACACTGAAGCTTTCTTT
NA	TRBD1	TRBV13	TRBJ1-2	CASSTRDRPVGNYGYTF	TGTGCCAGCAGCACCCGGGACAGACCCGTGGGGAACTATGGCTACACCTTC
NA	NA	TRBV10-2	TRBJ1-1	CASRNGAVTEAFF	TGCGCCAGCAGAAACGGGGCCGTAACTGAAGCTTTCTTT
NA	TRBD1	TRBV5-1	TRBJ2-7	CASSLALRTGLYEQYF	TGCGCCAGCAGCTTGGCCCTCAGGACAGGGCTCTACGAGCAGTACTTC
NA	TRBD1	TRBV28	TRBJ1-5	CASSLSDRGRLGNQPQHF	TGTGCCAGCAGTTTAAGTGACAGGGGGCGATTAGGGAATCAGCCCCAGCATTTT
once	NA	TRBV28	TRBJ2-5	CASSFPPGRQETQYF	TGTGCCAGCAGTTTCCCTCCTGGGAGGCAAGAGACCCAGTACTTC
once	NA	TRBV13	TRBJ2-2	CASSLERADRPNTGELFF	TGTGCCAGCAGCTTAGAGAGGGCGGACCGCCCGAACACCGGGGAGCTGTTTTTT
NA	TRBD2	TRBV9	TRBJ2-1	CASSPTSSGRNEQFF	TGTGCCAGCAGTCCGACCAGTAGCGGGAGAAATGAGCAGTTCTTC
NA	NA	TRBV7-6	TRBJ2-5	CASSLRGPGVRGETQYF	TGTGCCAGCAGCTTAAGAGGACCTGGGGTCCGCGGGGAGACCCAGTACTTC
NA	TRBD2	TRBV4-2	TRBJ2-2	CASSQGGGSGTPGELFF	TGTGCCAGCAGCCAAGGGGGGGGTAGCGGGACCCCCGGGGAGCTGTTTTTT
NA	NA	TRBV7-9	TRBJ1-2	CASSLGYVRNYGYTF	TGTGCCAGCAGCTTAGGGTACGTCCGAAACTATGGCTACACCTTC
NA	NA	TRBV4-3	TRBJ2-3	CASSREWGAFTDTQYF	TGCGCCAGCAGCCGAGAGTGGGGGGCGTTCACAGATACGCAGTATTTT
NA	TRBD1	TRBV16	TRBJ1-5	CASSLNTGGGGQPQHF	TGTGCCAGCAGTTTAAACACAGGGGGCGGTGGTCAGCCCCAGCATTTT
NA	NA	TRBV7-9	TRBJ2-1	CASSPRPNEQFF	TGTGCCAGCAGCCCTAGGCCCAATGAGCAGTTCTTC
once	TRBD1	TRBV9	TRBJ2-5	CASTLTGGLQETQYF	TGTGCCAGCACCCTAACAGGGGGTCTCCAAGAGACCCAGTACTTC
once	NA	TRBV11-2	TRBJ2-1	CASSRGWNEQFF	TGTGCCAGCAGCCGGGGGTGGAATGAGCAGTTCTTC